Here is one T cell receptor beta chain with its context. The data are from a study of blood T cell repertoires in COVID-19. Sequencing was performed with immunoSEQ multiplex PCR; in TCRdb, only in-frame clones are kept and a portion is missing. This table holds under 350,000 clones, roughly 85% found once. The specimen was peripheral blood. This sequence originates from a human donor in a cohort sampled during active COVID-19.

The CDR3 is CASSSPSGTVGYGYTF. The CDR3 DNA is TGTGCCAGCAGCTCACCCTCCGGGACTGTGGGCTATGGCTACACCTTC. The V and J genes are TRBV11-2 and TRBJ1-2; TRBD1 might be the D (5 bases). V dropped 4 bases and J dropped 4 bases, with 19 bases sitting between them. Germline loops: CDR1 SGHAT, CDR2 FQNNGV. This CDR3 comprises 16 residues. Filled out from reference TRBV11-2 and TRBJ1-2, the complete variable domain reads EAGVAQSPRYKIIEKRQSVAFWCNPISGHATLYWYQQILGQGPKLLIQFQNNGVVDDSQLPKDRFSAERLKGVDSTLKIQPAKLEDSAVYLCASSSPSGTVGYGYTFGSGTRLTVV.